This TCR beta chain was captured by sequencing in a study of shared clonotypes between healthy human individuals. Worth noting for this clone: Its target is not known. This CDR3 is also generated by other DNA sequences in the sample.

Running of the assay took place at deep level. Using immunoSEQ multiplex PCR, the repertoire was profiled, and TCRdb retains in-frame clones only, with some absent. The table shows roughly 2.6 million clones, with roughly 92% occurring only once. Trimming removed 4 bases from V and 3 bases from J, with 9 bases in between. The CDR3 extends over 13 amino acids. Germline values: CDR1 SGHTA, CDR2 FQGTGA. Findings and limits, study-wide: Shared clonotypes across all four donors exceeded non-shared ones in generation probability.

The rearrangement joins TRBV7-3 to TRBJ1-1; D perhaps matches TRBD1 (5 bases). Source material: naive CD4+ T cells sorted from blood. Subset specified: CD45RA+ positively selected. This sequence was found in a man between 18 and 29 years old in good health. CDR3 amino acids: CASSYDRDTEAFF. CDR3 DNA: TGTGCCAGCAGCTACGACAGAGACACTGAAGCTTTCTTT.